The 16 T cell receptor beta chains reported below all come from one sample, sequenced in a study of cytomegalovirus exposure and HLA in healthy donors. Clones were read by immunoSEQ multiplex PCR, and TCRdb kept only the in-frame ones, dropping some. The table records around 98,000 clones, roughly 85% of them present only once. Input material: PBMCs. These receptors originate from a woman in her thirties in good health and CMV-seronegative.

The gene calls are TRBV29-1 and TRBJ2-3; a weak D match, TRBD2 (6 bases). The germline CDR1 and CDR2 sequences are SQVTM and ANQGSEA. V lost 6 bases, J lost 6 bases, and 19 bases lay in between. CDR3 length equals 14 residues. The CDR3 coding sequence is TGCAGCGTAGGGGACTTACTAACTGCGGATACGCAGTATTTT. It yields the protein CSVGDLLTADTQYF.

The chain recombines TRBV9 with TRBJ2-2, with D possibly TRBD1 on 6 matching bases. CDR3 length equals 16 residues. CDR1 and CDR2 from the germline V gene are SGDLS and YYNGEE. Trimming took off 0 bases at V and 5 bases at J, with 14 bases between the two ends. CDR3 sequence (DNA): TGTGCCAGCAGCGTAGGGACAGACCACCGAACCGGGGAGCTGTTTTTT. Its translation is CASSVGTDHRTGELFF. Drawing the rest from reference TRBV9 and TRBJ2-2, the complete variable domain is DSGVTQTPKHLITATGQRVTLRCSPRSGDLSVYWYQQSLDQGLQFLIQYYNGEERAKGNILERFSAQQFPDLHSELNLSSLELGDSALYFCASSVGTDHRTGELFFGEGSRLTVL.

This chain connects TRBV7-8 to TRBJ2-2; no firm D call. Germline V gene sequence: CDR1 SGHVS, CDR2 FQNEAQ. This CDR3 is built from 14 residues. With 2 bases removed from V and 4 bases from J, the gap between germline ends came to 8 bases. In nucleotides, the CDR3 is TGTGCCAGCAGCTTATATACAGTCACCGGGGAGCTGTTTTTT. Its protein product is CASSLYTVTGELFF.

This clone has a handful of counts. J is TRBJ1-1 and V is TRBV6-1, with 7 bases matching TRBD1. The V gene end was trimmed by 4 bases and the J gene end by 5 bases; junction bases not matched to a gene: 4. Germline V lookup: CDR1 MNHNS, CDR2 SASEGT. CDR3 length: 13 residues. The DNA for the CDR3 is TGTGCCAGCAGTGTGGACAGGACGACTGAAGCTTTCTTT. This encodes CASSVDRTTEAFF.

Here the CDR3 reads CASSYIGGTGELFF. The CDR3 DNA follows: TGTGCCAGCAGTTACATAGGAGGAACCGGGGAGCTGTTTTTT. The chain couples TRBV7-3 to TRBJ2-2, with D possibly matching TRBD2 (5 bases). The germline gives CDR1 SGHTA, CDR2 FQGTGA. CDR3 length: 14 residues. V gave up 6 bases and J gave up 5 bases, with 13 bases separating them.

The rearrangement joins TRBV5-4 to TRBJ1-1, with TRBD1 identical over 8 bases. The CDR3 consists of 13 residues. The ends lost 5 bases at V and 5 bases at J; junction bases unmatched: 5. Germline V gene data show CDR1 as SGHNT and CDR2 as YYREEE (reference sequence). CDR3 DNA: TGTGCCAGCAGGCCTCACAGGGGGACTGAAGCTTTCTTT. Translating it yields CASRPHRGTEAFF.

There are a few counts of this clone. The gene calls are TRBV11-2 and TRBJ2-4; a possible D gene is TRBD1 (5 bases). V dropped 5 bases and J dropped 7 bases, with 15 bases sitting between them. The CDR3 runs 14 residues. Per germline, CDR1 SGHAT and CDR2 FQNNGV. The CDR3 coding sequence is TGTGCCAGCAGCCCCAGGGCGGCCCAGAACATTCAGTACTTC. It encodes CASSPRAAQNIQYF.

The CDR3 spells CASSHMGPGQYQPEQYF. Written as DNA, the CDR3 is TGTGCCAGCAGCCATATGGGGCCGGGACAATATCAACCCGAGCAGTACTTC. The chain carries TRBV21-1 and TRBJ2-7; TRBD1, as called in the table, went unchecked against the DNA. TRBV21-1 is classified as a pseudogene. The CDR3 sequence is 17 residues long.

The chain employs TRBV9 and TRBJ1-2, with D hard to call. V lost 4 bases and J 4 bases, leaving 14 bases between the germline ends. Germline V gives CDR1 SGDLS, CDR2 YYNGEE. The CDR3 length is 14 residues. CDR3 in amino acids: CASSISTEAYGYTF. The CDR3, as DNA: TGTGCCAGCAGCATTTCCACCGAGGCCTATGGCTACACCTTC.

This clone was observed a few times. The rearrangement joins TRBV5-1 to TRBJ2-2, with D perhaps TRBD2 (7 bases). The CDR3 consists of 15 residues. V gave up 0 bases and J gave up 4 bases, with 10 bases separating them. Germline loops: CDR1 SGHRS, CDR2 YFSETQ. Written as DNA, the CDR3 is TGCGCCAGCAGCTTGGATAGGGGGGGCACCGGGGAGCTGTTTTTT. Translated: CASSLDRGGTGELFF.

The chain employs TRBV7-3 and TRBJ2-3; the match to TRBD2 covers 10 bases. V dropped 5 bases and J dropped 4; count of bases not matched to a gene: 15. The CDR3 length is 18 residues. CDR1 SGHTA and CDR2 FQGTGA come from the germline V gene. In DNA, the CDR3 is TGTGCCAGCAGCCAACAAACGGGGCTAGCGGGAGAGGCAGATACGCAGTATTTT. As protein: CASSQQTGLAGEADTQYF. The full variable domain, its missing parts supplied by reference TRBV7-3 and TRBJ2-3, is GAGVSQTPSNKVTEKGKYVELRCDPISGHTALYWYRQSLGQGPEFLIYFQGTGAADDSGLPNDRFFAVRPEGSVSTLKIQRTERGDSAVYLCASSQQTGLAGEADTQYFGPGTRLTVL.

The chain recombines TRBV7-5 with TRBJ1-5; the D call of TRBD1 is as the table states it, not checked on the DNA. TRBV7-5 is annotated as a pseudogene. CDR3 length equals 15 residues. DNA for the CDR3: TGTGTCAGAAGCTTATATAGGCAGGTTAATCAGCCCCAGCATTTT. Translation: CVRSLYRQVNQPQHF.

This chain links TRBV5-8 with TRBJ1-1, with D hard to call. The germline V gene has CDR1 SGHTS and CDR2 YDEGEE. This CDR3 has 14 residues. V lost 5 bases, J lost 2 bases, and 13 bases lay in between. The CDR3 region is CASSTPGSNTEAFF. The CDR3 bases are TGTGCCAGCAGTACCCCGGGATCAAACACTGAAGCTTTCTTT. Based on the CDR3 plus reference TRBV5-8 and TRBJ1-1, the full variable domain is EAGVTQSPTHLIKTRGQQATLRCSPISGHTSVYWYQQALGLGLQFLLWYDEGEERNRGNFPPRFSGRQFPNYSSELNVNALELEDSALYLCASSTPGSNTEAFFGQGTRLTVV.

This rearrangement joins TRBV11-2 to TRBJ1-1; D call uncertain. V gave up 5 bases and J gave up 4 bases, with 8 bases separating them. Germline V gene lookup returns CDR1 SGHAT and CDR2 FQNNGV. The CDR3 totals 12 residues. The CDR3: CASSIHSTEAFF. CDR3 in DNA: TGTGCCAGCAGCATACACAGCACTGAAGCTTTCTTT. The full variable domain, completed using reference TRBV11-2 and TRBJ1-1, is EAGVAQSPRYKIIEKRQSVAFWCNPISGHATLYWYQQILGQGPKLLIQFQNNGVVDDSQLPKDRFSAERLKGVDSTLKIQPAKLEDSAVYLCASSIHSTEAFFGQGTRLTVV.

This chain uses TRBV5-1 with TRBJ1-3; D is uncertain. V was trimmed by 6 bases and J by 1 base, leaving 17 bases between them. The CDR3 runs 16 residues. CDR1 SGHRS and CDR2 YFSETQ come from the germline V gene. The CDR3 region is CASILGLPGSGNTIYF. The CDR3 coding sequence is TGCGCCAGCATCCTAGGACTCCCGGGATCTGGAAACACCATATATTTT.

This clone was detected only once. The rearrangement uses TRBV6-1 and TRBJ2-7; tentatively, D is TRBD2 (6 bases). CDR1 and CDR2 from the germline V gene are MNHNS and SASEGT. The CDR3 runs to 14 residues. The germline V and J ends were trimmed by 4 bases and 5 bases, with 15 bases remaining between them. CDR3 bases: TGTGCCAGCAGTGGGGACTGGAACAGGAACGAGCAGTACTTC. As protein: CASSGDWNRNEQYF.